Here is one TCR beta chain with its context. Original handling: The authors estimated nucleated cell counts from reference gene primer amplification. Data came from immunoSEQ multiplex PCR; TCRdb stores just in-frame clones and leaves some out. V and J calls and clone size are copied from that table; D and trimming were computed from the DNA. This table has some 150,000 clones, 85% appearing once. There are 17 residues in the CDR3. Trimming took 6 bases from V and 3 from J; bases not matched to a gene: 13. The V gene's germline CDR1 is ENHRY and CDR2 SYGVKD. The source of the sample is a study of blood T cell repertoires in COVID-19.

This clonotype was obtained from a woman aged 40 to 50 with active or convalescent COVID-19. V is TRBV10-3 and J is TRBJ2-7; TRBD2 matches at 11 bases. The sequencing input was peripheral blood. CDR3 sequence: CAISPVGLAGGHYEQYF. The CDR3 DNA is TGTGCCATCAGCCCCGTAGGGCTAGCGGGAGGCCACTACGAGCAGTACTTC.